This entry is about one T cell receptor beta chain. Its target is not known. Molecular barcoding with unique molecular identifiers was used for the TCRbeta library. TCRdb used MiXCR to reprocess the PCR reads, holding one entry per CDR3 protein. The profile shows some 200,000 distinct CDR3 sequences, roughly 6% of them singletons. This entry belongs to a study of T-cell reconstitution after alpha-beta-depleted transplantation in children. General observations from the study: There were reportedly several hundred expanded graft clones from which alpha-beta T cells came about two months after transplant. From surviving recipient T cells and thymic progenitors came the high day-60 TCRbeta diversity observed in some patients. Fresh T-cell production supplied most of the T-cell counts and diversity seen one year after transplant.

The length of the CDR3 is 16 residues. Germline V gives CDR1 MNHEY, CDR2 SMNVEV (reference sequence). V shed 1 base and J shed 8 bases, with 20 bases lying between them. The sequencing here drew on PBMCs, taken before TCRalphabeta/CD19-depleted stem cell transplant. The receptor was derived from a girl under two years old with combined immunodeficiency, due to receive a stem cell transplant. The rearrangement joins TRBV27 to TRBJ1-2; TRBD1 is a possible D gene (6 bases). The CDR3 DNA reads TGTGCCAGCAGTTTATTCTTCCCTGCAGGGGTAGACGGCTACACCTTC. The encoded protein is CASSLFFPAGVDGYTF.